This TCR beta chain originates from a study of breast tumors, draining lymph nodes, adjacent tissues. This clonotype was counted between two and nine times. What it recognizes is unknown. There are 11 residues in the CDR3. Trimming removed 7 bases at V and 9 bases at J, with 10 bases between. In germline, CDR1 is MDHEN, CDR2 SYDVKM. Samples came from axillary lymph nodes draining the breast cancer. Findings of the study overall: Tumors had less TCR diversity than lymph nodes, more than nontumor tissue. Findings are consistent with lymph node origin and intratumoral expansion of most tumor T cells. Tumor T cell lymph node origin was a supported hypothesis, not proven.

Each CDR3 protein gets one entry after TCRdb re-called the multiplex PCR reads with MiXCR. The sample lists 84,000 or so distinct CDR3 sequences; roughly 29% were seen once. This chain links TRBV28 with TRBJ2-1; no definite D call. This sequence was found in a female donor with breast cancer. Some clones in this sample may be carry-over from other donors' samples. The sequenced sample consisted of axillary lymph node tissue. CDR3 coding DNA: TGTGCCAGCATGGCGGCGAGTGAGCAGTTCTTC. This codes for CASMAASEQFF.